This T cell receptor beta chain came from a study of radiotherapy plus CTLA-4 blockade in lung cancer. Clones were read by immunoSEQ multiplex PCR, and TCRdb kept only the in-frame ones, dropping some. The profile shows about 120,000 clones, about four fifths of them singletons. Study results and caveats: Response was reportedly best predicted by early blood T cell clone dynamics, with interferon-beta.

This clone was detected a few times. The antigen is not known. Here the sequenced sample was peripheral blood, taken from a patient treated with radiotherapy plus ipilimumab. This clonotype was obtained from a human donor with non-small cell lung cancer who had a partial response to radiotherapy plus ipilimumab.

CDR3 DNA: TGTGCCAGTGGGGGGGGAAGAAGCACTGAAGCTTTCTTT. Amino acid sequence: CASGGGRSTEAFF. The rearrangement joins TRBV2 to TRBJ1-1, with D possibly matching TRBD1 (5 bases). Trimming took off 9 bases at V and 4 bases at J, with 15 bases between the two ends. Germline assignment: CDR1 SNHLY and CDR2 FYNNEI. There are 13 residues in the CDR3.